The rows below give T cell receptor beta chains drawn from one sample of a study of blood T cell repertoires in COVID-19. Using immunoSEQ multiplex PCR, the repertoire was profiled, and TCRdb retains in-frame clones only, with some absent. The table shows tens of thousands of clones, with over 75% occurring only once. The sequencing input was peripheral blood. These receptors originate from an elderly man with acute or convalescent COVID-19. Each CDR3 is given with its conserved first and last residue. D genes are given only for firm matches. Not every row has a clone size; where given, it reads once, few, many or a size class.

D | J | size | V | CDR3 | DNA
TRBD1 | TRBJ2-2 | - | TRBV10-3 | CASKDRGDTGELFF | TGTGCCTCCAAGGACAGGGGAGACACCGGGGAGCTGTTTTTT
- | TRBJ1-3 | - | TRBV30 | CAWSVGAGRSSGNTIYF | TGTGCCTGGAGTGTTGGGGCCGGACGGAGCTCTGGAAACACCATATATTTT
TRBD2 | TRBJ2-3 | - | TRBV4-1 | CASSQGPSGLTDTQYF | TGCGCCAGCAGCCAAGGGCCTAGCGGTCTCACAGATACGCAGTATTTT
TRBD1 | TRBJ1-2 | - | TRBV5-8 | CASSSPGQAWDYGYTF | TGTGCCAGCAGTTCCCCCGGACAGGCCTGGGACTATGGCTACACCTTC
- | TRBJ2-1 | - | TRBV11-2 | CASSLEAHNEQFF | TGTGCCAGCAGCTTGGAGGCCCACAATGAGCAGTTCTTC
TRBD1 | TRBJ1-1 | - | TRBV11-3 | CASSPGQGSNTEAFF | TGTGCCAGCAGCCCCGGACAGGGATCGAACACTGAAGCTTTCTTT
- | TRBJ1-2 | - | TRBV20-1 | CSAKYQGYTF | TGCAGCGCAAAATACCAGGGCTACACCTTC
- | TRBJ1-2 | - | TRBV7-2 | CASSRTTDGYTF | TGTGCCAGCAGCCGCACGACAGATGGCTACACCTTC
- | TRBJ1-4 | - | TRBV28 | CASSSWHLNEKLFF | TGTGCCAGCAGTTCCTGGCACCTTAATGAAAAACTGTTTTTT
- | TRBJ1-1 | once | TRBV24-1 | CATSDHSTEAFF | TGTGCCACCAGTGATCACAGCACTGAAGCTTTCTTT
- | TRBJ1-1 | - | TRBV18 | CASSPTQGTEAFF | TGTGCCAGCTCACCGACACAGGGAACTGAAGCTTTCTTT
- | TRBJ2-3 | - | TRBV5-1 | CASSLVRGKYFTDTQYF | TGCGCCAGCAGCTTGGTCAGGGGCAAGTATTTCACAGATACGCAGTATTTT
- | TRBJ1-3 | - | TRBV10-3 | CAISDLGLGNTIYF | TGTGCCATCAGTGATTTGGGCCTAGGAAACACCATATATTTT
- | TRBJ2-3 | - | TRBV7-7 | CASSLAGQADTQYF | TGTGCCAGCAGCTTGGCGGGCCAAGCGGATACGCAGTATTTT
TRBD1 | TRBJ1-1 | - | TRBV11-3 | CASSLGQGRGTEAFF | TGTGCCAGCAGCTTGGGACAGGGACGTGGTACTGAAGCTTTCTTT
- | TRBJ2-1 | - | TRBV9 | CASSVAVRGLSHNEQFF | TGTGCCAGCAGCGTAGCCGTTCGAGGACTGTCCCACAATGAGCAGTTCTTC
- | TRBJ1-3 | - | TRBV19 | CASGNVGNTIYF | TGTGCCAGTGGCAACGTCGGAAACACCATATATTTT
- | TRBJ1-5 | - | TRBV5-8 | CASSLVQGDQPQHF | TGTGCCAGCAGCTTGGTCCAGGGCGATCAGCCCCAGCATTTT
TRBD2 | TRBJ2-3 | once | TRBV6-4 | CASSDSGTRGTDTQYF | TGTGCCAGCAGTGACTCGGGGACTAGAGGCACAGATACGCAGTATTTT
TRBD1 | TRBJ2-2 | - | TRBV10-1 | CASGNRGQSGELFF | TGCGCCAGCGGGAACAGGGGGCAGTCCGGGGAGCTGTTTTTT
- | TRBJ1-3 | - | TRBV5-4 | CASSLGGGRNTIYF | TGTGCCAGCAGCTTGGGAGGGGGACGTAACACCATATATTTT
TRBD1 | TRBJ1-6 | - | TRBV27 | CASSDRGWVNSPLHF | TGTGCCAGCAGTGACAGGGGATGGGTTAATTCACCCCTCCACTTT
- | TRBJ1-4 | - | TRBV30 | CAWSREGGRANEKLFF | TGTGCCTGGAGTAGAGAGGGAGGGAGGGCTAATGAAAAACTGTTTTTT
- | TRBJ1-1 | - | TRBV6-4 | CASSDSASGEAFF | TGTGCCAGCAGTGACTCGGCGTCAGGTGAAGCTTTCTTT
TRBD1 | TRBJ1-1 | - | TRBV29-1 | CSVESDRDEVHFEAFF | TGCAGCGTTGAATCGGACAGGGATGAAGTTCACTTTGAAGCTTTCTTT
- | TRBJ2-7 | once | TRBV9 | CASSQTSGGREQYF | TGTGCCAGCAGCCAGACTAGTGGTGGCCGCGAGCAGTACTTC
- | TRBJ2-2 | - | TRBV11-3 | CASSLGRLANTGELFF | TGTGCCAGCAGCTTAGGTCGACTAGCGAACACCGGGGAGCTGTTTTTT
TRBD1 | TRBJ2-7 | - | TRBV11-2 | CASSPGQVQYF | TGTGCCAGCAGCCCTGGACAGGTCCAGTACTTC
TRBD2 | TRBJ2-7 | - | TRBV2 | CASSLAGGRDYEQYF | TGTGCCAGCAGTTTAGCGGGAGGGCGGGACTACGAGCAGTACTTC
TRBD1 | TRBJ2-3 | - | TRBV5-8 | CASSGRQGAGDTQYF | TGTGCCAGCAGCGGCAGACAGGGGGCCGGAGATACGCAGTATTTT
TRBD1 | TRBJ1-4 | - | TRBV5-1 | CASRQGQGSEKLFF | TGCGCCAGCAGGCAAGGACAGGGGAGTGAAAAACTGTTTTTT
- | TRBJ1-1 | once | TRBV19 | CASSIQQGGTEAFF | TGTGCCAGTAGTATTCAACAGGGAGGGACTGAAGCTTTCTTT
- | TRBJ1-2 | - | TRBV4-3 | CASSQDGMGAGYGYTF | TGCGCCAGCAGCCAAGATGGGATGGGGGCCGGCTATGGCTACACCTTC
- | TRBJ2-3 | - | TRBV7-9 | CASSLAREADTQYF | TGTGCCAGCAGCTTAGCGAGGGAGGCAGATACGCAGTATTTT
- | TRBJ1-5 | - | TRBV4-2 | CASSQDAGIYSNQPQHF | TGTGCCAGCAGCCAAGATGCTGGTATCTATAGCAATCAGCCCCAGCATTTT
- | TRBJ1-1 | - | TRBV2 | CASLMGGVAEAFF | TGTGCCAGTTTAATGGGGGGTGTCGCTGAAGCTTTCTTT
TRBD2 | TRBJ2-7 | - | TRBV29-1 | CSVDSGTSGRVREQYF | TGCAGCGTTGATTCAGGGACTAGCGGGAGGGTAAGGGAGCAGTACTTC
TRBD1 | TRBJ2-7 | - | TRBV9 | CASSVGGQGAFYEQYF | TGTGCCAGCAGCGTAGGAGGGCAGGGGGCTTTCTACGAGCAGTACTTC
TRBD1 | TRBJ2-1 | - | TRBV5-1 | CASTRGPGQGPNEQFF | TGCGCCAGCACCAGGGGTCCGGGACAGGGTCCGAATGAGCAGTTCTTC
TRBD2 | TRBJ2-7 | - | TRBV11-3 | CASSQTRGRTYEQYF | TGTGCCAGCAGCCAAACTCGCGGGAGGACCTACGAGCAGTACTTC